The 8 T cell receptor beta chains below were found in one sample sequenced in a study of OX40 agonist ivuxolimab in advanced cancers. Assay used: immunoSEQ multiplex PCR; TCRdb lists only in-frame clones, some missing. This table has around 82,000 clones, roughly 91% appearing once. This specimen consisted of CD4+ or CD8+ T cells sorted from blood, obtained in a trial of the OX40 agonist ivuxolimab. These receptors were taken from an adult with an advanced solid tumor such as melanoma, head and neck, liver or kidney cancer.

This chain joins TRBV5-6 and TRBJ1-1; tentative D call: TRBD1 (6 bases). V lost 2 bases to trimming and J lost 9 bases, with 14 bases between them. Per the germline V gene, CDR1 is SGHDT and CDR2 is YYEEEE. The CDR3 runs to 13 residues. The CDR3 loop is CASSFGGPPQAFF. DNA for the CDR3: TGTGCCAGCAGCTTCGGGGGCCCACCACAAGCTTTCTTT.

The chain recombines TRBV5-5 with TRBJ2-5; TRBD1 aligns across 8 bases. V shed 4 bases and J 6 bases; nucleotides not matched to a gene: 8. Germline lookup yields CDR1 SGHKS and CDR2 YYEKEE (reference sequence). The CDR3 consists of 14 residues. In DNA form, the CDR3 reads TGTGCCAGCAGCATCCTGACAGGGGTGAAGACCCAGTACTTC. Translating gives CASSILTGVKTQYF.

This clone was detected once. This sequence joins TRBV19 and TRBJ2-2; 13 nucleotides align to TRBD2. V shed 4 bases and J 4 bases; nucleotides not matched to a gene: 18. Germline V gene sequence: CDR1 LNHDA, CDR2 SQIVND (reference sequence). The CDR3 spans 21 residues. CDR3 in amino acids: CASSRPAIRTSGSGGTGELFF. In DNA form, the CDR3 reads TGTGCCAGTAGTAGGCCCGCAATTAGGACTAGCGGGAGCGGGGGCACCGGGGAGCTGTTTTTT.

The chain couples TRBV4-1 to TRBJ2-5, with 9 bases aligning to TRBD2. This CDR3 comprises 17 residues. With 0 bases clipped from V and 5 bases from J, the junction kept 10 bases outside the gene matches. Germline values: CDR1 MGHRA, CDR2 YSYEKL. The CDR3 loop reads CASSQDGVSGRWETQYF. CDR3 DNA: TGCGCCAGCAGCCAAGATGGTGTCAGCGGGAGGTGGGAGACCCAGTACTTC.

This chain uses TRBV5-4 with TRBJ2-4, with D tentatively TRBD2 (5 bases). CDR1 and CDR2 from the germline V gene are SGHNT and YYREEE (reference sequence). The V gene lost 3 bases and the J gene lost 5 bases, with 18 bases spanning the gap. The CDR3 runs to 16 residues. The CDR3 sequence is CASSSRTHAFENIQYF. The CDR3 DNA reads as TGTGCCAGCAGCTCAAGGACTCATGCTTTCGAAAACATTCAGTACTTC.

The CDR3 loop reads CASRGRTGTEAFF. CDR3 DNA: TGCGCCAGCAGAGGAAGAACGGGGACTGAAGCTTTCTTT. The chain uses TRBV10-1 and TRBJ1-1; D is undetermined. The V gene lost 6 bases and the J gene lost 5 bases, with 13 bases spanning the gap. The CDR3 contains 13 residues. CDR1 and CDR2 from the germline V gene are WNHNN and SYGVQD (reference sequence).

This clone is deemed medium-sized (0.01 to 0.1%). The chain carries TRBV28 and TRBJ1-1; no definite D call. Trimming pared 1 base from V and 4 bases from J, leaving 7 bases between. This CDR3 is 13 amino acids long. The germline CDR1 and CDR2 sequences are MDHEN and SYDVKM. The CDR3 loop is CASSLSGGTEAFF. For the CDR3, the DNA is TGTGCCAGCAGTTTATCTGGTGGCACTGAAGCTTTCTTT.

The chain is built from TRBV6-1 and TRBJ1-4; maybe TRBD1 (5 bases). CDR1 MNHNS and CDR2 SASEGT come from the germline V gene. The CDR3 sequence is 13 residues long. V lost 4 bases to trimming and J lost 8 bases, with 11 bases between them. Here the CDR3 DNA reads TGTGCCAGCAGTGCGGGGACTGGCGAAAAACTGTTTTTT. Translated, it gives CASSAGTGEKLFF.